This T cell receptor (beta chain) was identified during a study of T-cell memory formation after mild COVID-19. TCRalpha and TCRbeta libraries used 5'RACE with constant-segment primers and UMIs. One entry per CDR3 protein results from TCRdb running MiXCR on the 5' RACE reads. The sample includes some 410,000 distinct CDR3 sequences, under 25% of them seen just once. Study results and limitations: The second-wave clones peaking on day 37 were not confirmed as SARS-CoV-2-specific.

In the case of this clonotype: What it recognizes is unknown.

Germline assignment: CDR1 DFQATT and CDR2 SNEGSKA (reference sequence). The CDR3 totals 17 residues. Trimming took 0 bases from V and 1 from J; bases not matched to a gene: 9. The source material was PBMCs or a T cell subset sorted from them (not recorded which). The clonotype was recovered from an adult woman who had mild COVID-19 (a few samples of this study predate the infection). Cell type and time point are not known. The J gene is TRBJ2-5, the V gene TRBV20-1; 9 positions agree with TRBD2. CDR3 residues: CSARERYSGSLQETQYF. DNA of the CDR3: TGCAGTGCTAGAGAAAGGTATAGCGGGAGTCTCCAAGAGACCCAGTACTTC.